The rows below give T cell receptor beta chains drawn from one sample of a study of cytomegalovirus exposure and HLA in healthy donors. The data were produced by immunoSEQ multiplex PCR, yet TCRdb's version contains in-frame clones alone and is incomplete. This table holds some 140,000 clones, around three fifths found once. The sequenced sample consisted of PBMCs. The receptors originated from a woman between 40 and 55 years old in good health and CMV-seronegative. The CDR3 runs from the conserved cysteine through the conserved F or W.

V: TRBV2
J: TRBJ2-7
CDR3: CASKRQGIPYEQYF

V: TRBV6-1
J: TRBJ1-2
CDR3: CASSGGVTYGYTF

V: TRBV7-2
J: TRBJ1-2
CDR3: CASSPLGAHYGYTF

V: TRBV4-3
J: TRBJ1-1
CDR3: CASSQIWAGNTEAFF

V: TRBV29-1
J: TRBJ1-1
CDR3: CSVSGVMNTEAFF

V: TRBV18
J: TRBJ2-4
CDR3: CASSPTGAKNIQYF

V: TRBV25-1
J: TRBJ1-4
CDR3: CASSEAGKTNEKLFF

V: TRBV5-1
J: TRBJ1-1
CDR3: CASSLSSNTEAFF

V: TRBV2
J: TRBJ1-2
CDR3: CASSRKKSNYGYTF

V: TRBV5-5
J: TRBJ1-1
CDR3: CASSLVQGGRTEAFF

V: TRBV6-5
J: TRBJ2-7
CDR3: CASSALTGSGEQYF

V: TRBV6-1
J: TRBJ2-7
CDR3: CASMRDRGTYEQYF

V: TRBV5-1
J: TRBJ2-3
CDR3: CASSPWGPTDTQYF

V: TRBV6-1
J: TRBJ1-6
CDR3: CASSDIRGSPLHF

V: TRBV28
J: TRBJ2-7
CDR3: CASRSGGEGYEQYF

V: TRBV30
J: TRBJ1-1
CDR3: CAWVLAPRDRIPEAFF

V: TRBV5-8
J: TRBJ2-3
CDR3: CASTRGVLGYADTQYF

V: TRBV5-1
J: TRBJ1-5
CDR3: CASSSDGGGNQPQHF

V: TRBV7-2
J: TRBJ1-1
CDR3: CASSPSRQNTEAFF

V: TRBV5-1
J: TRBJ2-4
CDR3: CASSPGGAAKNIQYF

V: TRBV7-8
J: TRBJ1-1
CDR3: CASSLSFPNTEAFF

V: TRBV6-1
J: TRBJ2-3
CDR3: CASCGIAASTDTQYF

V: TRBV19
J: TRBJ1-5
CDR3: CASSTWDRGPGQPQHF

V: TRBV2
J: TRBJ1-1
CDR3: CASRPGSPNTEAFF

V: TRBV28
J: TRBJ2-7
CDR3: CASSLTAGEQYF

V: TRBV4-3
J: TRBJ2-1
CDR3: CASSPRWGGGASYNEQFF

V: TRBV4-1
J: TRBJ1-1
CDR3: CASSQVPDRNTEAFF

V: TRBV13
J: TRBJ1-1
CDR3: CASSSPDSGTEAFF

V: TRBV10-3
J: TRBJ1-1
CDR3: CATANRDSGVNTEAFF

V: TRBV2
J: TRBJ1-5
CDR3: CASSEEGNQPQHF

V: TRBV7-8
J: TRBJ1-5
CDR3: CASRSGTDNSNQPQHF

V: TRBV6-6
J: TRBJ2-5
CDR3: CASSPRGQGKETQYF

V: TRBV4-1
J: TRBJ1-6
CDR3: CASSEEFNSYNSPLHF

V: TRBV27
J: TRBJ1-1
CDR3: CASSPNSGTALLGTEAFF

V: TRBV7-3
J: TRBJ2-1
CDR3: CASSLAGGSNEQFF

V: TRBV12-2
J: TRBJ1-5
CDR3: CASRLVRGVLKPQHF

V: TRBV18
J: TRBJ1-4
CDR3: CASSPRTAEKLFF

V: TRBV7-8
J: TRBJ1-4
CDR3: CASSLDRVAEKLFF